This T cell receptor (beta chain) was recovered during a study of response to subunit inactivated influenza vaccine listed by TCRdb under 2018. Regarding the study in general: Deep quantitative profiling of the T cell receptor repertoire was used in the study to follow responses to a trivalent subunit inactivated influenza vaccine. The research as a whole found: The authors suggested that each seasonal influenza vaccination may recruit only a limited number of new T cells.

The table lists this clonotype with many counts. Its antigen specificity is not known. Per-base qualities were not stored, and no clone one base away is much larger. V is cut by 3 bases and J by 6 bases, and the space between the germline ends is 12 bases. The germline V gene yields MNHEY for CDR1 and SVGEGT for CDR2. The CDR3 numbers 15 residues from cysteine through phenylalanine. Only CDR3 DNA remains: 45 bases, in frame from the first base. The protocol used for the library was RT-PCR. The instrument was an Illumina HiSeq 2500. Using fastp at Q25 and MiXCR, TCRdb reprocessed the public reads and kept productive beta chains. Records with the same CDR3 protein are collapsed into one entry carrying the most frequent genes and DNA. This sample lists 400,000 to 650,000 distinct CDR3 sequences; 6.5% to 8% were detected once. The top ten clones comprise under 15% of the sample.

The clonotype was recovered from a man aged 50-75 years who received an inactivated influenza vaccine. Donor details come from another sample of the same person, matched by shared clones. The source material was PBMCs from blood, sampled less than 30 months after vaccination. This chain is built from TRBV6-2 or TRBV6-3 and TRBJ1-6; the D gene is unclear. The nucleotide sequence is TGTGCCAGCAGTTATTCGGCGTGGGTTAATTCACCCCTCCACTTT. Its protein product is CASSYSAWVNSPLHF.